The text below deals with one TCR beta chain. These data are taken from a study of cytomegalovirus exposure and HLA in healthy donors. This CDR3 has 16 amino acids. Trimming removed 0 bases from V and 1 base from J, with 14 bases in between. CDR1 SGHRS and CDR2 YFSETQ come from the germline V gene. PCR primers comprised 60 Vbeta and 13 Jbeta primers. Sequenced by immunoSEQ multiplex PCR; TCRdb stores in-frame clones only, minus some. The sample holds 120,000 to 150,000 clones; 70% to 85% are singletons and the top ten take 1.8%. Donors likely had unrecorded immune exposures despite being nominally healthy when sampled.

Sample: PBMCs. The rearrangement uses TRBV5-1 and TRBJ2-7; D might be TRBD1 (5 bases). The receptor was derived from a man aged 35 to 55 in good health and CMV-seronegative. As DNA, the CDR3 is TGCGCCAGCAGCTTGGACGCTTCAGGGTATTCCTACGAGCAGTACTTC. This sequence encodes CASSLDASGYSYEQYF. Supplemented by reference TRBV5-1 and TRBJ2-7, the full variable domain reads KAGVTQTPRYLIKTRGQQVTLSCSPISGHRSVSWYQQTPGQGLQFLFEYFSETQRNKGNFPGRFSGRQFSNSRSEMNVSTLELGDSALYLCASSLDASGYSYEQYFGPGTRLTVT.